This section outlines one T cell receptor (beta chain) sequence together with its context. The target of this receptor is not known. No qualities accompany the bases; no much larger clone lies one base away. The collaborating institutions used their own protocols to collect whole blood in K2EDTA tubes. For TCRbeta analysis, collaborators shipped samples as frozen whole blood, isolated PBMCs, or DNA extracted from either of those sample types. This sample was taken from a study of blood T cell repertoires in COVID-19 (dated by TCRdb to the early 2020s). Regarding the study in general: The collaborator samples originated in the United States, Italy and Spain and spanned the acute and convalescent phases of COVID-19. The prospective study material was composed of cDNA or gDNA derived from T cells, B-cell-depleted T cells, or PBMCs. Deeply sampled blood TCRbeta repertoires from subjects exposed to, actively infected with, or recovered from COVID-19 were included in the dataset. A freely available public database, intended as a resource for researchers studying the immune response to SARS-CoV-2, is where the repertoires were released. Samples were obtained from the ongoing ImmuneRACE study (first 160 participants) and from about 1,300 subjects provided by 6 global collaborators. A de-identified subject ID, COVID-19 status, age in years and sex were almost always included in the sample metadata. Where available, HLA class I and class II types were obtained from metadata supplied by the sample provider rather than from assay-based typing.

From V the trimming removes 0 bases and from J it removes 7 bases, while the gene matches leave 7 bases of the junction unaccounted for. The CDR3 numbers 16 residues from cysteine through phenylalanine. The only DNA kept is the CDR3, 48 bases in frame from the first base. Reading the germline V gene gives CDR1 SGHVS and CDR2 FNYEAQ. The study at large found these results: The amount of clinical and demographic metadata varied by source and participant and was provided uncurated.

TCRbeta CDR3 regions were amplified from genomic DNA using the immunoSEQ Assay, a bias-controlled multiplex PCR. From the authors' description of their analysis: The number of nucleated cells in each sample was estimated from the amplification of reference gene primers within the assay. To quantify the absolute abundance of each unique TCRbeta CDR3 rearrangement, sequence reads were collapsed and filtered. For each sample, productive Simpson clonality was calculated as the square root of Simpson's diversity index across productive rearrangements. TCRdb took this table from immuneACCESS and kept in-frame rearrangements with V and J called. Such tables lack part of the clones; where checked against another copy, unresolved V genes explain under half of the gap, and the rest is unexplained. V, J and clone size reflect that table, while D and trimming were determined from the DNA. Counted in this sample were approximately 280,000 clones; 65% to 90% of them appeared once. Approximately 5.1% of the sample is taken by the ten largest.

The sequence links TRBV7-6 to TRBJ1-3; 9 junctional bases match TRBD1. This clonotype was sampled from a man aged 50 or older with active or convalescent COVID-19. Sequencing input: peripheral blood. The nucleotides are TGTGCCAGCAGCTTAGCCGGGACAGGGACCCTGAACACCATATATTTT. This encodes CASSLAGTGTLNTIYF.